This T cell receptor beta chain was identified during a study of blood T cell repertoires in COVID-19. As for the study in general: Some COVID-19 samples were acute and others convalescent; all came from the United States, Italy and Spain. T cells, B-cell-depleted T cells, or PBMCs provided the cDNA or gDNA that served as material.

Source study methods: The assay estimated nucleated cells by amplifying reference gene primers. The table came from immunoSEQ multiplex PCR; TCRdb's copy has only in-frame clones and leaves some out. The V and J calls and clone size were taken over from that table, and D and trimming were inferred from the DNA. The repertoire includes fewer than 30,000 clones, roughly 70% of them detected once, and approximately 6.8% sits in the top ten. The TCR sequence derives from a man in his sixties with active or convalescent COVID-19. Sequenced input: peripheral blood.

CDR3: CASKSGSSYEQYF. The CDR3 nucleotides read TGTGCCAGTAAAAGCGGGAGCTCCTACGAGCAGTACTTC. The chain joins TRBV19 to TRBJ2-7; TRBD2 matches at 8 bases. Germline-derived CDR1 and CDR2 are LNHDA and SQIVND (reference sequence). The CDR3 runs to 13 residues. Trimming cost V 7 bases and J 0 bases; bases outside gene matches: 2.